This T cell receptor beta chain was captured by sequencing in a study of T cells in Graves' hyperthyroidism and ophthalmopathy. Diagnoses were made from clinical symptoms, serum measures (thyroxine and TRAb), thyroid ultrasound and orbital computed tomography. The junction had 8 bases not matched to a gene; V was cut back by 3 bases and J by 0 bases. Per germline, CDR1 LNHDA and CDR2 SQIVND (reference sequence). The CDR3 loop spans 17 amino acids. Findings and caveats of the study: Most thyroid clonotypes that were expanded above 0.001 also turned up in blood.

TCR beta CDR3 regions were amplified from RNA. An initial round of RT-PCR targeting the TCR CDR3 relied on the HTBI primer set. One entry per CDR3 protein, called by TCRdb with MiXCR from the multiplex PCR reads. The sample shows 660,000 or so distinct CDR3 sequences, roughly 46% of them seen only once. In regard to this clonotype: Its antigen is currently unknown.

The chain carries TRBV19 and TRBJ1-5, with TRBD1 matching 7 bases. The receptor comes from an adult man with Graves' disease, either hyperthyroidism or ophthalmopathy (not recorded which). The sequenced sample consisted of peripheral blood or thyroid tissue (not recorded which). CDR3 sequence: CASSIQSGGLSNQPQHF. In DNA, the CDR3 is TGTGCCAGTAGTATCCAGTCAGGGGGACTTAGCAATCAGCCCCAGCATTTT.